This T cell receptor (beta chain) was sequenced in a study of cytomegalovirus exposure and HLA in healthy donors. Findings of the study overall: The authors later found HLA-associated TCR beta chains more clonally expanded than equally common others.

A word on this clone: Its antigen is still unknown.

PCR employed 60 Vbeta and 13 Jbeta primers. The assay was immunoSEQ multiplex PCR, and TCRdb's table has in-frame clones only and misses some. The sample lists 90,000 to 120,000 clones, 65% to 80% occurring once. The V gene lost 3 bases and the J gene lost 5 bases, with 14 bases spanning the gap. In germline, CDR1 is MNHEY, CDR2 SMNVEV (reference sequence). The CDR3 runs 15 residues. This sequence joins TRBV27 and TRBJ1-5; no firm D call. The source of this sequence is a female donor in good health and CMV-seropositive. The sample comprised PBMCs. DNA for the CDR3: TGTGCCAGCAGTTTCCGGGCGGGGAATTATCAGCCCCAGCATTTT. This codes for CASSFRAGNYQPQHF.